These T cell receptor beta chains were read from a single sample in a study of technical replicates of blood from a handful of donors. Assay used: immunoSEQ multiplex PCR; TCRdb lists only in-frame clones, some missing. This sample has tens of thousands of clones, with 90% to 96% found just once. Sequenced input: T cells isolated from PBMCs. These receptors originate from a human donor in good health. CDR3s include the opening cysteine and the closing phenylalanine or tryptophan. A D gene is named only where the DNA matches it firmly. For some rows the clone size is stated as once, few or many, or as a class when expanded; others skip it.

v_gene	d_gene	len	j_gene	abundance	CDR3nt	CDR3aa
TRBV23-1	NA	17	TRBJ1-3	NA	TGCGCCAGCAGCCCTTTCATCTCGACAGCCTCTGGAAACACCATATATTTT	CASSPFISTASGNTIYF
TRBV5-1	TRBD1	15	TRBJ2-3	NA	TGCGCCAGCAGGAACAGGGGGAGGACGGGAGATACGCAGTATTTT	CASRNRGRTGDTQYF
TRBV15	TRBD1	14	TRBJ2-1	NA	TGTGCCACCAGCCCCTTGGACAGGGTTCATGAGCAGTTCTTC	CATSPLDRVHEQFF
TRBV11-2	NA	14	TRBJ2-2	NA	TGTGCCAGCACCCTAGACAGTCGCGGCGGGGAGCTGTTTTTT	CASTLDSRGGELFF
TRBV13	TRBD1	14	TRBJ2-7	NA	TGTGCCAGCAGCTCGGGACAGGGACCTGGCGAGCAGTACTTC	CASSSGQGPGEQYF
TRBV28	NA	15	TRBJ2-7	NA	TGTGCCAGCAGTCCCCGCGGGACAGCTGATTACGAGCAGTACTTC	CASSPRGTADYEQYF
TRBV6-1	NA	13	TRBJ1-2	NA	TGTGCCAGCAGAAAGAAACAGGATTTAGGCTACACCTTC	CASRKKQDLGYTF
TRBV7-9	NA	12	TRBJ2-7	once	TGTGCCAGCAGCTTAAGCATTTACGAGCAGTACTTC	CASSLSIYEQYF
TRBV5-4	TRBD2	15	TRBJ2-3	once	TGTGCCAGCAGCGGGGGACTAGCTGACAGGGATACGCAGTATTTT	CASSGGLADRDTQYF
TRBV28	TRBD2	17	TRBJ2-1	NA	TGTGCCAGCAGTTCCCCTATAGCGGGAGAAGATTACAATGAGCAGTTCTTC	CASSSPIAGEDYNEQFF
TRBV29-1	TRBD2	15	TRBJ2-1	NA	TGCAGCGTGCCTCTAGCGGGAGTAGTCTATAATGAGCAGTTCTTC	CSVPLAGVVYNEQFF
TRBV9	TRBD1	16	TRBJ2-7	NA	TGTGCCAGCAGCGTAGGCGAGGGACAGGCCGCCTACGAGCAGTACTTC	CASSVGEGQAAYEQYF
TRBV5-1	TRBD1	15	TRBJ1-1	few	TGCGCCAGCAGCAAGACGGGGACAGGGTCGACTGAAGCTTTCTTT	CASSKTGTGSTEAFF
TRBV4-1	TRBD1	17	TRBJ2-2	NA	TGCGCCAGCAGCCAAGATCGGGACAGGGAGTTACCCGGGGAGCTGTTTTTT	CASSQDRDRELPGELFF
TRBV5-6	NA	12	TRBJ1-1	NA	TGTGCCAGCAGCTTTGTTTTCGGTGAAGCTTTCTTT	CASSFVFGEAFF
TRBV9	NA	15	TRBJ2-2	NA	TGTGCCAGCAGCGTAGATCGGAGAACCAGCGGGGAGCTGTTTTTT	CASSVDRRTSGELFF
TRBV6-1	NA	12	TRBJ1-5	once	TGTGCCAGCAGTGAAGGGGCCCAGCCCCAGCATTTT	CASSEGAQPQHF
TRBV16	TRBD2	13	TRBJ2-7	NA	TGTGCCAGCAGTCCCGGGACTAGCGGTGAGCAGTACTTC	CASSPGTSGEQYF
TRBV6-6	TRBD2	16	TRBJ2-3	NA	TGTGCCAGCAGTTTTAAATTGGGACTAGCGGTGGATACGCAGTATTTT	CASSFKLGLAVDTQYF
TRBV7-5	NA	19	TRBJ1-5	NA	TGTGCCAGAAGCTCCCCGGGACAGGATGAGAGATATAGCAATCAGCCCCAGCATTTT	CARSSPGQDERYSNQPQHF
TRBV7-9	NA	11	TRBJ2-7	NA	TGTGCCAGCAGCGGACACTACGAGCAGTACTTC	CASSGHYEQYF
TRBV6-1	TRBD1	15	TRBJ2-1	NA	TGTGCCAGCAGCTCCGACAGGGGGCCATACAATGAGCAGTTCTTC	CASSSDRGPYNEQFF
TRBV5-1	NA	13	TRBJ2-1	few	TGCGCCAGCAGCCCAGACAACTACAATGAGCAGTTCTTC	CASSPDNYNEQFF
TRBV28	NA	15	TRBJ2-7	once	TGTGCCAGCAGTTTATACAGGGGGGGGAACTACGAGCAGTACTTC	CASSLYRGGNYEQYF
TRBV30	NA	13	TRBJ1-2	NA	TGTGCCTGGAGTTCAGGGGCGCAGAACGGCTACACCTTC	CAWSSGAQNGYTF
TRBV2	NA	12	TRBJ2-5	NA	TGTGCCAACGGCAGGGATAGTGAGACCCAGTACTTC	CANGRDSETQYF
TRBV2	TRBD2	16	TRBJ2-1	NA	TGTGCCAGCAGTGTTAGGGGACTAGCGTTGGTAAATGAGCAGTTCTTC	CASSVRGLALVNEQFF
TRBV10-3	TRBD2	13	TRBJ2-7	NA	TGTGCCATCAGTGGGACTAGCGACTACGAGCAGTACTTC	CAISGTSDYEQYF
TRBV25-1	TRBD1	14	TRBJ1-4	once	TGTGCCAGCACAACAGGGGGCGATCAGGAAAAACTGTTTTTT	CASTTGGDQEKLFF
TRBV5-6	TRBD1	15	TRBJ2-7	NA	TGTGCCAGCAGCCACCTCCGGACAGGGTACTACGAGCAGTACTTC	CASSHLRTGYYEQYF
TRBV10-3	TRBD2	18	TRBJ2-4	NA	TGTGCCATCAGTGAGGGGGGACTAGCGGGGCTAGCCAAAAACATTCAGTACTTC	CAISEGGLAGLAKNIQYF
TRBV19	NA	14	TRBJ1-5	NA	TGTGCCAGTGCAGGCGCCTATAGCAATCAGCCCCAGCATTTT	CASAGAYSNQPQHF
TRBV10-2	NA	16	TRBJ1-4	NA	TGCGCCAGCAGTGCCATAGGGGGGGTAGGGCGCGAAAAACTGTTTTTT	CASSAIGGVGREKLFF
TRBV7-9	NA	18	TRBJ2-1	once	TGTGCCAGCCACCCCATCCCTCCAAGGACAGACTCCTACAATGAGCAGTTCTTC	CASHPIPPRTDSYNEQFF
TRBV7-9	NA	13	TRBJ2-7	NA	TGTGCCAGCAGCTTCCTCCTCGCGTCCGAGCAGTACTTC	CASSFLLASEQYF
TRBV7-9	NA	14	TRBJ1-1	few	TGTGCCAGCTCCCGACAGGCGGAGAGCACTGAAGCTTTCTTT	CASSRQAESTEAFF
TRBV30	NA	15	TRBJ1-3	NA	TGTGCCTGGAGTGTACCCCGAGACTCTGGAAACACCATATATTTT	CAWSVPRDSGNTIYF
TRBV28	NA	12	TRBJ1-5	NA	TGTGCCACATCGGGGAGCAATCAGCCCCAGCATTTT	CATSGSNQPQHF
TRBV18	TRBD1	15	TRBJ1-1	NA	TGTGCCAGCTCACCGGGGGGACAGGGGCGCACTGAAGCTTTCTTT	CASSPGGQGRTEAFF
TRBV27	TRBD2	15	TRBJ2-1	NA	TGTGCCAGCAGTCCCCTGGCGGGAGGAAAGAATGAGCAGTTCTTC	CASSPLAGGKNEQFF
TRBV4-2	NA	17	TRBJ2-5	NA	TGTGCCAGCAGCCAAGATAACAAGGACAGCAGGTTGGAGACCCAGTACTTC	CASSQDNKDSRLETQYF
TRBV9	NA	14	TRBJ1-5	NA	TGTGCCAGCAGCGTAGGACCAGGAAATCAGCCCCAGCATTTT	CASSVGPGNQPQHF
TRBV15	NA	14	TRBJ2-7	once	TGTGCCACCAGCAGAGATGCGGCCTCCTACGAGCAGTACTTC	CATSRDAASYEQYF